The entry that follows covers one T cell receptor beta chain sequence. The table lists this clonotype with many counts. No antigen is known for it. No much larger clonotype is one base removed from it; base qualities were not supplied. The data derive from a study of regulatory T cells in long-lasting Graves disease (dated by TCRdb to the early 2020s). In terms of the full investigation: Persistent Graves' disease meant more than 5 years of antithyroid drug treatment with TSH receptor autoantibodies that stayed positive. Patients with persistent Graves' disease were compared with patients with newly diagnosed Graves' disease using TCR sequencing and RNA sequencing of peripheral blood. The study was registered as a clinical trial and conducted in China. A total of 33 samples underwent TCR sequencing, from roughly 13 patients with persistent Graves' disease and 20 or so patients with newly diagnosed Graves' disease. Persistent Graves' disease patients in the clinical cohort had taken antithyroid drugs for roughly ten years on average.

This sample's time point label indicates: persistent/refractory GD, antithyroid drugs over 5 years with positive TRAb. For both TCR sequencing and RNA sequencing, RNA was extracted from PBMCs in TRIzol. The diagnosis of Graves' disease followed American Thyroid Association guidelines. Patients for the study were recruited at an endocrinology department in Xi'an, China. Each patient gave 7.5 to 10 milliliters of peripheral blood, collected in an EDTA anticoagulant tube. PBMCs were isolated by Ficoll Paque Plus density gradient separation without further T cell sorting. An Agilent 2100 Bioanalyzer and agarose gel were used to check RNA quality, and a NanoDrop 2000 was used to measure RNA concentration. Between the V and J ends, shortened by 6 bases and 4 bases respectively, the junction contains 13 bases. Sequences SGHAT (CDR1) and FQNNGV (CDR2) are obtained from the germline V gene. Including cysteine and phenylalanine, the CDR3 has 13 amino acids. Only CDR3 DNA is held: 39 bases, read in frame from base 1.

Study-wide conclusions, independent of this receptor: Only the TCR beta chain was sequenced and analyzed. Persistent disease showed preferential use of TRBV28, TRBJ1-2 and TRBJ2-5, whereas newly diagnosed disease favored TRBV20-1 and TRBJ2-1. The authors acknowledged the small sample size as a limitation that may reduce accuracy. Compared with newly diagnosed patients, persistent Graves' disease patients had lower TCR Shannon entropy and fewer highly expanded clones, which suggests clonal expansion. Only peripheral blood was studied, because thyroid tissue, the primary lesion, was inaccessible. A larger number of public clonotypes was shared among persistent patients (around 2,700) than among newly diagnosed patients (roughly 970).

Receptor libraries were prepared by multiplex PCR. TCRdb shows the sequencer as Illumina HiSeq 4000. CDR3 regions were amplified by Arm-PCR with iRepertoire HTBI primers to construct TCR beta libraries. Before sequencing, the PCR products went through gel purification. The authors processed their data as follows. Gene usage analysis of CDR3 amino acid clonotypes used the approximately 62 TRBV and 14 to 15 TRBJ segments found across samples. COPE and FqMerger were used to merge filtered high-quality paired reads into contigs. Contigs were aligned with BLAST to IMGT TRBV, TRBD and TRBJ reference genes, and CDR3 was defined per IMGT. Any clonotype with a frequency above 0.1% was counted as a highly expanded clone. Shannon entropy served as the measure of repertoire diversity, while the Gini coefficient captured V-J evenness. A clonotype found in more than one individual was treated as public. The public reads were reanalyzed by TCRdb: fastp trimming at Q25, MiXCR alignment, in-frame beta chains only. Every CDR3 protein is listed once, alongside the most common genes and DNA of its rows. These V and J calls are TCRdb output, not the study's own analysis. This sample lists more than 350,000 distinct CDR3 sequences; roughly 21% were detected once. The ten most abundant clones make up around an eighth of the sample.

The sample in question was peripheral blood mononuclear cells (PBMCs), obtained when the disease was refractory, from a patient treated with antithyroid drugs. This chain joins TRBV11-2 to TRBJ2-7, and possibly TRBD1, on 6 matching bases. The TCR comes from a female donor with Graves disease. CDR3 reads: CASRPEGQYEQYF. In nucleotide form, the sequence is TGTGCCAGCAGGCCAGAGGGACAATACGAGCAGTACTTC.